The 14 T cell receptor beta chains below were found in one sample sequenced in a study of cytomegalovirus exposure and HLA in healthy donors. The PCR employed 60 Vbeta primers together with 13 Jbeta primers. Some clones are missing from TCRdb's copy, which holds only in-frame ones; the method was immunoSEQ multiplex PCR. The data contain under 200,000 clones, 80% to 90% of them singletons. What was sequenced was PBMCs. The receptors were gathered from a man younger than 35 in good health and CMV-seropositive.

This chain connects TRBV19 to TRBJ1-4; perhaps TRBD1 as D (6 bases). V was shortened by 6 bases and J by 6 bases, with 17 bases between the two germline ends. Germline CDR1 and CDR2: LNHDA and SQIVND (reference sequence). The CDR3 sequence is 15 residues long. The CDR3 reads CASSLSGGQHEKLFF. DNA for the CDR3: TGTGCCAGTAGCTTAAGCGGGGGGCAGCATGAAAAACTGTTTTTT.

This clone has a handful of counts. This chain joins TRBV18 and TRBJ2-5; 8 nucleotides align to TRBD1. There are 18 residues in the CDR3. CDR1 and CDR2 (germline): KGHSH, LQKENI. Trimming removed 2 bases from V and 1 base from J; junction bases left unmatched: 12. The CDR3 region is CASSPLAGGLLGQETQYF. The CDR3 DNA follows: TGTGCCAGCTCACCATTGGCAGGGGGCCTTTTGGGCCAAGAGACCCAGTACTTC.

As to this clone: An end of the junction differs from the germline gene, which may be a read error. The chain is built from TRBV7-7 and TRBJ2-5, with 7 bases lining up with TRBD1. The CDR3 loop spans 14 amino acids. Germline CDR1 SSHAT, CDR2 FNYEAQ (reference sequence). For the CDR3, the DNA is TGTGCTAGCAGCCAGGGGACAGACGGGGAGACCCAGTACTTC. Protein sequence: CASSQGTDGETQYF.

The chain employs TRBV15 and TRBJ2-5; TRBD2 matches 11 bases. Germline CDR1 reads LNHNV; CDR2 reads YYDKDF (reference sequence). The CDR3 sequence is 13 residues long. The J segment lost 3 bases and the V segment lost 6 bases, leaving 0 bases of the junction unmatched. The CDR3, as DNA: TGTGCCACCAGGGGACTAGCGGAAGAGACCCAGTACTTC. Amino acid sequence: CATRGLAEETQYF. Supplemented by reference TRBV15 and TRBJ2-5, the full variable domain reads DAMVIQNPRYQVTQFGKPVTLSCSQTLNHNVMYWYQQKSSQAPKLLFHYYDKDFNNEADTPDNFQSRRPNTSFCFLDIRSPGLGDTAMYLCATRGLAEETQYFGPGTRLLVL.

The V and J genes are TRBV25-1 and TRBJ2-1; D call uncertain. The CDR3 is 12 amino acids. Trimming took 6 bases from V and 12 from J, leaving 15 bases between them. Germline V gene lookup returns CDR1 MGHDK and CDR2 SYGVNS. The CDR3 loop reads CASSPTPPRQFF. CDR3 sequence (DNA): TGTGCCAGCAGCCCGACTCCCCCTCGGCAGTTCTTC.

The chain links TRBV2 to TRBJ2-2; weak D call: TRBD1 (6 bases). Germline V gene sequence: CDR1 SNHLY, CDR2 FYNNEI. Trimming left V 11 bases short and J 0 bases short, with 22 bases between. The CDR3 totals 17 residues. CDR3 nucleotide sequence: TGTGCCTCCAGACCCAGGGGACGCGAAGCGAACACCGGGGAGCTGTTTTTT. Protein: CASRPRGREANTGELFF.

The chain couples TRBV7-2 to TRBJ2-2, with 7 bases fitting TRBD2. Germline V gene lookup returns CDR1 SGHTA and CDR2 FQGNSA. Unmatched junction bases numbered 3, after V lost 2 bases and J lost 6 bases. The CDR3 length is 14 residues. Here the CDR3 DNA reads TGTGCCAGCAGCTTATTTGGGGGGGCCGGGGAGCTGTTTTTT. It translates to CASSLFGGAGELFF.

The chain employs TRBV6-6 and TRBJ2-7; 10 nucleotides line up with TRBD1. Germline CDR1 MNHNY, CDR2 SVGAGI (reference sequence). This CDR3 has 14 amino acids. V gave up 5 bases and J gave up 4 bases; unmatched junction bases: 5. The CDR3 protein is CASSIRQGAYEQYF. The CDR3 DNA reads TGTGCCAGCAGTATCAGACAGGGGGCATACGAGCAGTACTTC.

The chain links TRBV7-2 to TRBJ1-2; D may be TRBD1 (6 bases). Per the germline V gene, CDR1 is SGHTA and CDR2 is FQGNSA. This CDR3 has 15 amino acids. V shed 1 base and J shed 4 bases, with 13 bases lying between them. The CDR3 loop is CASSLGAGELYGYTF. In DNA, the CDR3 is TGTGCCAGCAGCTTAGGTGCAGGGGAACTCTATGGCTACACCTTC.

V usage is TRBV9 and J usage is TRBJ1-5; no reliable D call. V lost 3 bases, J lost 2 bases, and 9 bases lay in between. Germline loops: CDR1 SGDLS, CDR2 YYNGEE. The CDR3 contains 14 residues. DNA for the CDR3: TGTGCCAGCAGCGGCGGCGCTGGCAATCAGCCCCAGCATTTT. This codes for CASSGGAGNQPQHF.

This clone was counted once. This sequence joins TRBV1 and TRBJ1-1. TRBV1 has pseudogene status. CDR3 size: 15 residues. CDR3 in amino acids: CTSSQDSGGGTEAFF. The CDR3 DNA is TGCACCAGCAGCCAAGATTCGGGGGGTGGGACTGAAGCTTTCTTT.

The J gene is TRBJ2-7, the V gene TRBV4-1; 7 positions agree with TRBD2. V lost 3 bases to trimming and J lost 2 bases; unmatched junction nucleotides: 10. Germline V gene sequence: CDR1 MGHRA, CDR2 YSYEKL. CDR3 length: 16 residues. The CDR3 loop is CASSHPSGRGTYEQYF. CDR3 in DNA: TGCGCCAGCAGCCACCCGTCCGGGCGGGGGACCTACGAGCAGTACTTC.

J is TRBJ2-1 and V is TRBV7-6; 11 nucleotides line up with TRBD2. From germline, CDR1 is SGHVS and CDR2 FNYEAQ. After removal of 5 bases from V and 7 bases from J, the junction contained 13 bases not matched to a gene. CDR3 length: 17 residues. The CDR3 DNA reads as TGTGCCAGCAGCGGGATAGCGGGGGGGTCATATTTTAATGAGCAGTTCTTC. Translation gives CASSGIAGGSYFNEQFF.

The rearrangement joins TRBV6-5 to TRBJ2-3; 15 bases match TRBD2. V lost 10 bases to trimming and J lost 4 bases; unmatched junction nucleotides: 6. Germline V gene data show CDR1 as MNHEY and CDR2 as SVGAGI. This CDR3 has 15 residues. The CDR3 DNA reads TGTGCCACGGGACTAGCGGGGGGCGCCGCAGATACGCAGTATTTT. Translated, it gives CATGLAGGAADTQYF.